Shown below are 10 T cell receptor beta chains from a single sample sequenced in a study of T cell responses to AZD1222 COVID-19 vaccine (dated by TCRdb to the early 2020s). The library was obtained by the immunoSEQ multiplex PCR assay. TCRdb provides this immuneACCESS table in a form limited to in-frame rearrangements. Some clones are lacking; in checked studies, under half of them reflect an unresolved V gene, and why the rest are absent is not known. For this sample there are about 83,000 clones; under 95% appear just once. Under 35% of the sample is in the top ten clones. Per the publication, the time point label means: about 28 days (+/-7) after the second vaccine dose. The sequences come from peripheral blood, collected 28 days after the second AZD1222 dose. Source of these receptors: an adult who received the AZD1222 COVID-19 vaccine.

The V gene is TRBV12-3 or TRBV12-4, the J gene TRBJ2-2; D remains unclear. This CDR3 is built from 12 residues. V dropped 5 bases and J dropped 8 bases, with 9 bases sitting between them. The CDR3 nucleotides are TGTGCCAGCAGTCGGGCCTCTGGGGAGCTGTTTTTT. This sequence encodes CASSRASGELFF.

This chain links TRBV19 with TRBJ2-7, with TRBD1 matching 8 bases. This CDR3 comprises 15 residues. After removal of 4 bases from V and 7 bases from J, the junction contained 12 bases not matched to a gene. Germline values: CDR1 LNHDA, CDR2 SQIVND (reference sequence). The CDR3 protein is CASSTSPGQVEEQYF. The CDR3 DNA follows: TGTGCCAGTAGTACCTCACCGGGACAGGTGGAAGAGCAGTACTTC.

The rearrangement joins TRBV4-1 to TRBJ2-1; 10 bases are a match to TRBD2. CDR3 length: 17 residues. The germline CDR1 and CDR2 sequences are MGHRA and YSYEKL. The ends lost 0 bases at V and 8 bases at J; junction bases unmatched: 10. The CDR3, as DNA: TGCGCCAGCAGCCAAGATCAGCTGAGCGGGAGGGACTATGAGCAGTTCTTC. Translation gives CASSQDQLSGRDYEQFF.

V usage is TRBV2 and J usage is TRBJ1-1; 7 nucleotides match TRBD1. The CDR3 has 18 residues. CDR1 and CDR2 from the germline V gene are SNHLY and FYNNEI. V lost 4 bases to trimming and J lost 4 bases; unmatched junction nucleotides: 18. This CDR3 reads CASSVGGPRDRHTTEAFF. In DNA form, the CDR3 reads TGTGCCAGCAGTGTAGGAGGACCCCGGGACAGACACACCACTGAAGCTTTCTTT.

The chain has TRBV4-1 and TRBJ1-4, with D tentatively TRBD1 (6 bases). The ends were cut back, 4 bases at V and 0 bases at J, with 12 bases in the middle. Germline V lookup: CDR1 MGHRA, CDR2 YSYEKL. The CDR3 runs 16 residues. CDR3 DNA: TGCGCCAGCAGCCCGCAGGACAGTGCAACTAATGAAAAACTGTTTTTT. This sequence encodes CASSPQDSATNEKLFF.

The chain recombines TRBV7-2 with TRBJ2-1; 12 bases are shared with TRBD2. V lost 3 bases to trimming and J lost 10 bases; unmatched junction nucleotides: 10. Germline CDR1 and CDR2: SGHTA and FQGNSA. This CDR3 is built from 16 residues. The CDR3 bases are TGTGCCAGCAGCTTTCTAGCGGGAGGGTCACAATTGGAGCAGTTCTTC. Its translation is CASSFLAGGSQLEQFF. Full variable domain (missing parts from reference TRBV7-2 and TRBJ2-1): GAGVSQSPSNKVTEKGKDVELRCDPISGHTALYWYRQSLGQGLEFLIYFQGNSAPDKSGLPSDRFSAERTGGSVSTLTIQRTQQEDSAVYLCASSFLAGGSQLEQFFGPGTRLTVL.

The chain links TRBV14 to TRBJ1-6; perhaps TRBD1 as D (5 bases). This CDR3 is built from 15 residues. Trimming took 3 bases from V and 4 from J, leaving 10 bases between them. Germline CDR1 is SGHDN and CDR2 is FVKESK. CDR3 bases: TGTGCCAGCAGCCAGTCCGGGGCTTATAATTCACCCCTCCACTTT. Protein sequence: CASSQSGAYNSPLHF.

This clone was counted once. The chain employs TRBV29-1 and TRBJ2-2; 7 nucleotides agree with TRBD2. The CDR3 loop spans 15 amino acids. Per the germline V gene, CDR1 is SQVTM and CDR2 is ANQGSEA. With 5 bases clipped from V and 0 bases from J, the junction kept 6 bases outside the gene matches. CDR3 coding DNA: TGCAGCGTTAAAAGGCTAGCGGCGAACACCGGGGAGCTGTTTTTT. It specifies CSVKRLAANTGELFF.

The chain joins TRBV27 to TRBJ1-1, with TRBD1 as a possible D gene (5 bases). The germline V gene has CDR1 MNHEY and CDR2 SMNVEV (reference sequence). CDR3 length: 13 residues. The V end was cut by 10 bases, the J end by 1 base, with 13 bases between. CDR3 nucleotides: TGTGCCACCTCTTACAGGCAGAACACTGAAGCTTTCTTT. It codes for CATSYRQNTEAFF.

The chain employs TRBV4-1 and TRBJ1-4; the match to TRBD1 covers 7 bases. CDR1 is MGHRA and CDR2 is YSYEKL in the germline V gene. V lost 4 bases, J lost 3 bases, and 14 bases stayed unmatched. CDR3 length: 18 amino acids. DNA of the CDR3: TGCGCCAGCAGCCTAATCGACAGGGAGGTAACAGCTAATGAAAAACTGTTTTTT. This gives the protein CASSLIDREVTANEKLFF.